These 7 T cell receptor beta chains were all obtained from the same sample, sequenced in a study of cytomegalovirus exposure and HLA in healthy donors. Researchers ran the PCR with 60 Vbeta and 13 Jbeta primers. The data were produced by immunoSEQ multiplex PCR, yet TCRdb's version contains in-frame clones alone and is incomplete. The profile covers roughly 200,000 clones, with around 79% appearing a single time and approximately 4% taken by the ten largest. Sequencing was carried out using PBMCs. The origin of the receptors is a woman in her 30s in good health and CMV-seropositive.

The rearrangement links TRBV14 to TRBJ2-2; D is possibly TRBD1 (6 bases). The CDR3 is made up of 15 amino acids. V was trimmed by 3 bases and J by 1 base, leaving 9 bases between them. The germline CDR1 and CDR2 sequences are SGHDN and FVKESK. The CDR3 coding sequence is TGTGCCAGCAGCCATTGGACAGAGAACACCGGGGAGCTGTTTTTT. It is translated as CASSHWTENTGELFF.

The chain combines TRBV11-3 with TRBJ2-3; 7 nucleotides agree with TRBD2. V gave up 1 base and J gave up 2 bases; unmatched junction bases: 9. CDR3 size: 17 residues. Per germline, CDR1 SGHNT and CDR2 YENEEA. The CDR3 region is CASSLGRRLAVTDTQYF. In DNA form, the CDR3 reads TGTGCCAGCAGCTTAGGCCGCAGACTAGCAGTCACAGATACGCAGTATTTT. The entire variable domain, with the rest obtained from reference TRBV11-3 and TRBJ2-3, is as follows: EAGVVQSPRYKIIEKKQPVAFWCNPISGHNTLYWYLQNLGQGPELLIRYENEEAVDDSQLPKDRFSAERLKGVDSTLKIQPAELGDSAVYLCASSLGRRLAVTDTQYFGPGTRLTVL.

This chain connects TRBV11-3 to TRBJ2-3, with TRBD2 identical over 10 bases. This CDR3 has 16 residues. V lost 4 bases to trimming and J lost 1 base; unmatched junction nucleotides: 5. The germline V gene has CDR1 SGHNT and CDR2 YENEEA. The chain's CDR3 is CASSSRTSGGTDTQYF. CDR3 DNA sequence: TGTGCCAGCAGCTCGAGGACTAGCGGAGGCACAGATACGCAGTATTTT.

This rearrangement joins TRBV2 to TRBJ2-5, with 12 bases identical to TRBD1. V was pared by 5 bases and J by 4 bases, with 5 bases of the junction left unmatched. The CDR3 is 15 residues long. Germline V CDR1 and CDR2: SNHLY, FYNNEI. CDR3: CASSWGQGAGETQYF. CDR3 DNA: TGTGCCAGCAGTTGGGGACAGGGGGCTGGAGAGACCCAGTACTTC. The variable domain in full, completed from reference TRBV2 and TRBJ2-5, reads EPEVTQTPSHQVTQMGQEVILRCVPISNHLYFYWYRQILGQKVEFLVSFYNNEISEKSEIFDDQFSVERPDGSNFTLKIRSTKLEDSAMYFCASSWGQGAGETQYFGPGTRLLVL.

J is TRBJ2-5 and V is TRBV19; 11 positions match TRBD1. This CDR3 has 13 amino acids. Germline V gene lookup returns CDR1 LNHDA and CDR2 SQIVND (reference sequence). The J segment lost 5 bases and the V segment lost 9 bases, leaving 5 bases of the junction unmatched. The CDR3 reads CASGTGGLETQYF. Written as DNA, the CDR3 is TGTGCCAGCGGGACAGGGGGTCTTGAGACCCAGTACTTC.

This chain uses TRBV11-3 with TRBJ1-5; D may be TRBD1 (5 bases). The CDR3 contains 16 residues. CDR1 is SGHNT, CDR2 YENEEA, per germline. The V end lost 1 base, the J end lost 0 bases, and 10 bases lay between the germline ends. This chain's CDR3 is CASSLVPGHSNQPQHF. The CDR3 DNA follows: TGTGCCAGCAGCTTAGTCCCTGGACATAGCAATCAGCCCCAGCATTTT.

The CDR3 loop is CASSLGTGHFTGNTIYF. The CDR3 nucleotides are TGTGCCAGCTCACTAGGGACAGGGCACTTTACTGGAAACACCATATATTTT. The chain links TRBV18 to TRBJ1-3; the match to TRBD1 covers 9 bases. Germline CDR1 and CDR2: KGHSH and LQKENI. The CDR3 runs to 17 residues. V was clipped by 4 bases and J by 2 bases; unmatched bases: 9.